This T cell receptor beta chain was observed in a study of blood T cell repertoires in COVID-19. The overall study: Spain, Italy and the United States supplied samples that represented acute and convalescent COVID-19. Sample material is recorded as cDNA or gDNA derived from T cells, B-cell-depleted T cells, or PBMCs.

Per the germline V gene, CDR1 is SGDLS and CDR2 is YYNGEE. The V end was cut by 0 bases, the J end by 8 bases, with 11 bases between. CDR3 length: 14 residues. Authors' analysis steps: Estimates of nucleated cell counts were drawn from the amplification of reference gene primers. Here immunoSEQ multiplex PCR was the method, and the copy in TCRdb shows in-frame clones only, minus some. D and trimming come from the DNA, and the V and J calls and clone size come from that table. The table has 150,000 or so clones, over 80% seen once. The sequence was obtained from a woman aged 55 to 70 with acute or convalescent COVID-19. The sequencing input was peripheral blood. The chain links TRBV9 to TRBJ1-4; D is unresolved. The CDR3 nucleotides are TGTGCCAGCAGCGTAGACAGAGTAAGCGAAAAACTGTTTTTT. This codes for CASSVDRVSEKLFF.